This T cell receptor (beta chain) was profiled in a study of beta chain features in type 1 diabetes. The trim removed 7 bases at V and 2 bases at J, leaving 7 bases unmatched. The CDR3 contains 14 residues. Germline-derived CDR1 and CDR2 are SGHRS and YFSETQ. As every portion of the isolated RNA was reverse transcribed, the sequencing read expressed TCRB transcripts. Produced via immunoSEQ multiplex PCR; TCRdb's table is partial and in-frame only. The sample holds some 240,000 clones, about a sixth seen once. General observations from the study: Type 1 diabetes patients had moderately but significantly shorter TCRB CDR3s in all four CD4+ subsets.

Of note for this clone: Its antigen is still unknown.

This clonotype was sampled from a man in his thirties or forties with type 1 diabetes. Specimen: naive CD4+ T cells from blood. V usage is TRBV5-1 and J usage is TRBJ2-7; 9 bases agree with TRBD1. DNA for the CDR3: TGCGCCAGCCGATCGGGACAGGGCGCCTACGAGCAGTACTTC. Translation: CASRSGQGAYEQYF.